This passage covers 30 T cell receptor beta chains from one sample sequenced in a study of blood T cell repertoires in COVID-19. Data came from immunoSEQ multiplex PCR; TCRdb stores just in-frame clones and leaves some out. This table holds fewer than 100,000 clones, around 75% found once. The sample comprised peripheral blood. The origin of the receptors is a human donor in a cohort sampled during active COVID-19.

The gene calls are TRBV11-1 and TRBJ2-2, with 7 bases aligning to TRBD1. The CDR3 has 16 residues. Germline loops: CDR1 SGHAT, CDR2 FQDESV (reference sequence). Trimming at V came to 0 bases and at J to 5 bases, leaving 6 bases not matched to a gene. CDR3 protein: CASSLALTGETGELFF. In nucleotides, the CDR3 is TGTGCCAGCAGCTTAGCGTTAACAGGGGAGACCGGGGAGCTGTTTTTT.

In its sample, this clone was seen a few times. The chain's CDR3 is CASSLWALSGNTIYF. The CDR3 nucleotides are TGTGCCAGCAGCTTGTGGGCCCTCTCTGGAAACACCATATATTTT. The rearrangement joins TRBV5-6 to TRBJ1-3; D not certain. This CDR3 is built from 15 residues. V shed 1 base and J shed 0 bases, with 8 bases lying between them. Looked up from germline, CDR1 is SGHDT and CDR2 is YYEEEE. Together with reference TRBV5-6 and TRBJ1-3, the CDR3 gives the full variable domain: DAGVTQSPTHLIKTRGQQVTLRCSPKSGHDTVSWYQQALGQGPQFIFQYYEEEERQRGNFPDRFSGHQFPNYSSELNVNALLLGDSALYLCASSLWALSGNTIYFGEGSWLTVV.

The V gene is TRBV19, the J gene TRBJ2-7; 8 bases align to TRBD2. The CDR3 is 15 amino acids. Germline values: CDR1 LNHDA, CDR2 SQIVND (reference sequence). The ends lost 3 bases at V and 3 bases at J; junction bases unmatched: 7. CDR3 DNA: TGTGCCAGTAGTATGGGCGGGAGGCGAGGCTACGAGCAGTACTTC. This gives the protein CASSMGGRRGYEQYF.

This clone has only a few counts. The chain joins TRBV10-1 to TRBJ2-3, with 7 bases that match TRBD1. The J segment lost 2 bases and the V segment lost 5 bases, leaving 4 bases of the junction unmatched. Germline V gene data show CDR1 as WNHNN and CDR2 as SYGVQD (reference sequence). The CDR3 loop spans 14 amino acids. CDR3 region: CASSWDSSTDTQYF. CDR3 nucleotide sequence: TGCGCCAGCAGTTGGGACAGCTCCACAGATACGCAGTATTTT.

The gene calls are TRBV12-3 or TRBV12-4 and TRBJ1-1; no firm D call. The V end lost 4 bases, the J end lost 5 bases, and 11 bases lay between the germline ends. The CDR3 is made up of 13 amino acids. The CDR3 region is CASSSRADTEAFF. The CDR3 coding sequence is TGTGCCAGCAGTTCCCGCGCGGATACTGAAGCTTTCTTT.

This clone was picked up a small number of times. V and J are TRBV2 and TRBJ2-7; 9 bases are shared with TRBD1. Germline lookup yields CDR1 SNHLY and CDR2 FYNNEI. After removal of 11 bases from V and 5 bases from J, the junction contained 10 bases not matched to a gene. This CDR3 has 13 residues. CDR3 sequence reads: CAGKGQGQHEQYF. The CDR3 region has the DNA TGTGCCGGAAAAGGACAGGGGCAACACGAGCAGTACTTC.

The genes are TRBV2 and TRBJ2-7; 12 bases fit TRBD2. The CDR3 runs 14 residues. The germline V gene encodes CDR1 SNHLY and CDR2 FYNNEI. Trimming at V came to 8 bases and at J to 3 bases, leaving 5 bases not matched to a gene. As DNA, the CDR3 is TGTGCCAGCGGAGGACTAGCGGGATTCTACGAGCAGTACTTC. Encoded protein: CASGGLAGFYEQYF.

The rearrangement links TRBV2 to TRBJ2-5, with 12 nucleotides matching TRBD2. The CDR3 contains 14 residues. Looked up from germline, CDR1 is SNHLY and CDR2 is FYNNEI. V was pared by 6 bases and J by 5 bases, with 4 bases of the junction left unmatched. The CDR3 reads CASSLAGGRETQYF. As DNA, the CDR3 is TGTGCCAGCAGCCTAGCGGGAGGGCGGGAGACCCAGTACTTC. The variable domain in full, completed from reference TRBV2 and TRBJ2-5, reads EPEVTQTPSHQVTQMGQEVILRCVPISNHLYFYWYRQILGQKVEFLVSFYNNEISEKSEIFDDQFSVERPDGSNFTLKIRSTKLEDSAMYFCASSLAGGRETQYFGPGTRLLVL.

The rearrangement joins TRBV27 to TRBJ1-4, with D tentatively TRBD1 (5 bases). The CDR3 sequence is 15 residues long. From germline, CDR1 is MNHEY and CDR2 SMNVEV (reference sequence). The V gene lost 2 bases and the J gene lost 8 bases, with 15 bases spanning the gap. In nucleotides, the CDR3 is TGTGCCAGCAGTTTAATGGGAACAGGTCGGGAAAAACTGTTTTTT. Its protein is CASSLMGTGREKLFF.

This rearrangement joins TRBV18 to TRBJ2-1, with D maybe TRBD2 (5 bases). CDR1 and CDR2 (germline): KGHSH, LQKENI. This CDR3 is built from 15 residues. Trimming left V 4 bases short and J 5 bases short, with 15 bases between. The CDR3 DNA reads TGTGCCAGCTCACGGGCACCGGGAACTGACAATGAGCAGTTCTTC. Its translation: CASSRAPGTDNEQFF.

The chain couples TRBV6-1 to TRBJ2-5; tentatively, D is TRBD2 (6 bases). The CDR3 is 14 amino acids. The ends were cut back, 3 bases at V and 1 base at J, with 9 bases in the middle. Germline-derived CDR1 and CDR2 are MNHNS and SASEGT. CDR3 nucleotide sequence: TGTGCCAGCAGTGACCTAGCGTTCCAAGAGACCCAGTACTTC. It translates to CASSDLAFQETQYF.

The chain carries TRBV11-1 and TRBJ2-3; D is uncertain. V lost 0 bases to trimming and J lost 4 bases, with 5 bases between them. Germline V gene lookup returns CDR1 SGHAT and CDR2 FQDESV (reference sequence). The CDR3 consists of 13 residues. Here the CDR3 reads CASSLAGSDTQYF. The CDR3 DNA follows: TGTGCCAGCAGCTTAGCTGGCTCAGATACGCAGTATTTT.

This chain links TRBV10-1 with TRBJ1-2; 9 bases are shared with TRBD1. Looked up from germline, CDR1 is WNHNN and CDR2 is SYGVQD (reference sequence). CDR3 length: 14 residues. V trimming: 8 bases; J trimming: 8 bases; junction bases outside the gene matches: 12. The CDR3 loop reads CASLSRDRERGYTF. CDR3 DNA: TGCGCCAGCTTGAGCCGGGACAGGGAAAGGGGCTACACCTTC.

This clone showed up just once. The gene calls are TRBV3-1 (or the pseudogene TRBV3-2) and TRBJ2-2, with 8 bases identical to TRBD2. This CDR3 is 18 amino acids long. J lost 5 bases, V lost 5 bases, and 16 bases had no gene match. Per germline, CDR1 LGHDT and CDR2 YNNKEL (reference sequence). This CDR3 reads CASSWSDPSGGGTGELFF. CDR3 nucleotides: TGTGCCAGCAGCTGGTCCGACCCTAGCGGCGGGGGGACCGGGGAGCTGTTTTTT.

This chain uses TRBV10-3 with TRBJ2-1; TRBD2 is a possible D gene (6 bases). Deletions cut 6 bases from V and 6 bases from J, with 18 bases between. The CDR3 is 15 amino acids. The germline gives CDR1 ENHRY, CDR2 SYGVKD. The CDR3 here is CAIRPRDPNSNEQFF. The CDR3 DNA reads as TGTGCCATCAGGCCGCGGGACCCAAATAGCAATGAGCAGTTCTTC.

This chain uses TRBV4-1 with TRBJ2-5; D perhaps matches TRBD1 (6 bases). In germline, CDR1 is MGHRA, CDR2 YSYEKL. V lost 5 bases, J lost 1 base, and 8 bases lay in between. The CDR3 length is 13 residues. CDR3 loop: CASSSGAQETQYF. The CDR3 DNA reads TGCGCCAGCAGCTCAGGGGCCCAAGAGACCCAGTACTTC.

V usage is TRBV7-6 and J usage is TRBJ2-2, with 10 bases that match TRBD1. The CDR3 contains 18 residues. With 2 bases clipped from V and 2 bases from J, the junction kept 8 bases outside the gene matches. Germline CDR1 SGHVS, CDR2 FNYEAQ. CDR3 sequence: CASSLTRDRGENTGELFF. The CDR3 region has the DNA TGTGCCAGCAGCTTAACGAGGGACAGGGGCGAAAACACCGGGGAGCTGTTTTTT.

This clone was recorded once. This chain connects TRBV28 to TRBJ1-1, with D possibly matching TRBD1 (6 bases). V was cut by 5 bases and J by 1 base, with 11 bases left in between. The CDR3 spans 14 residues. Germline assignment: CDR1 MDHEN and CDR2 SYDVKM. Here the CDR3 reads CASSGGGRNTEAFF. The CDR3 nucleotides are TGTGCCAGCAGTGGTGGGGGCAGGAACACTGAAGCTTTCTTT.

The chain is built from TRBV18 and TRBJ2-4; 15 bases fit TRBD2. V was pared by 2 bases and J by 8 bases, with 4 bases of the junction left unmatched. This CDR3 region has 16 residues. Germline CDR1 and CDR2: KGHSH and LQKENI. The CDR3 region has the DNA TGTGCCAGCTCACCAAGGACTAGCGGGAGGGGAGACATTCAGTACTTC. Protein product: CASSPRTSGRGDIQYF.

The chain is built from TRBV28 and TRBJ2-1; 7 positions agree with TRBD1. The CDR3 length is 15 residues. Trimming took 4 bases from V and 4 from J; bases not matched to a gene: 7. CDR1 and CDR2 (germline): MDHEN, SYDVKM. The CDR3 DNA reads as TGTGCCAGCAGTTCGCCGGGACAGATATACAATGAGCAGTTCTTC. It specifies CASSSPGQIYNEQFF.

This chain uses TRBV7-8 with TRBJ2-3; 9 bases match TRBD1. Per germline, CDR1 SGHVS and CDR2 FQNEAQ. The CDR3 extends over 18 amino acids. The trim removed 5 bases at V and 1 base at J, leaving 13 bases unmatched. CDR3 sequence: CASSPLGTGYMGTDTQYF. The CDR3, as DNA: TGTGCCAGCAGCCCCCTGGGGACAGGGTACATGGGCACAGATACGCAGTATTTT.

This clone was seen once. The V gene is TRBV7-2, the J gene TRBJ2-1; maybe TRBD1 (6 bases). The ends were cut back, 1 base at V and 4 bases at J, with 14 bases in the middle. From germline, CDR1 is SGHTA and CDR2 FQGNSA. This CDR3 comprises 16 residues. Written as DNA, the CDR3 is TGTGCCAGCAGCTTAGTATCCGGACAGCTTTACAATGAGCAGTTCTTC. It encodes CASSLVSGQLYNEQFF.

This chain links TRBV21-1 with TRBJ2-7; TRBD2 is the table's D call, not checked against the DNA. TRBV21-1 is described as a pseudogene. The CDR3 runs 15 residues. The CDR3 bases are TGTGCCGGCGGCCGAGGGACGGGGGTCGCCGGCGAGCAGTACTTC. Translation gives CAGGRGTGVAGEQYF.

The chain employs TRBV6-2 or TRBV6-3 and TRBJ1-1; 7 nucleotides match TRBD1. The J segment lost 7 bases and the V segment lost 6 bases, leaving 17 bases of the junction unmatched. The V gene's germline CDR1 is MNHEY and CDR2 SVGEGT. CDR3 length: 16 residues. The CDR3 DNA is TGTGCCAGCAGCCAAACCCCAGGGACAGCAAGCTTTGAAGCTTTCTTT. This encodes CASSQTPGTASFEAFF.

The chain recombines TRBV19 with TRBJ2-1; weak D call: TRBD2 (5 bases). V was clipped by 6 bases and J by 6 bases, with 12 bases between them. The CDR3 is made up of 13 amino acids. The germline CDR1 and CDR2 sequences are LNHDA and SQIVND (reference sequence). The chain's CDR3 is CASSKAVANEQFF. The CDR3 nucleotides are TGTGCCAGTAGCAAAGCGGTAGCCAATGAGCAGTTCTTC.

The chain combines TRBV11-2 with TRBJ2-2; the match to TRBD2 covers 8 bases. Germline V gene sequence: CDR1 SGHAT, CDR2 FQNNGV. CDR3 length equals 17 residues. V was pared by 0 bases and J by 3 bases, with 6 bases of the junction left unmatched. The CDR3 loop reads CASSLDRGGGYTGELFF. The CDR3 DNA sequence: TGTGCCAGCAGCTTAGATCGGGGGGGAGGATACACCGGGGAGCTGTTTTTT.

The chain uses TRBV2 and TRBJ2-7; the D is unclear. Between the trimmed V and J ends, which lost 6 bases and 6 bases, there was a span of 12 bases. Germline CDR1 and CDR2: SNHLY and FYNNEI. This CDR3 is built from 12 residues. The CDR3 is CASSGSFIEQYF. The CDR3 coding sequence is TGTGCCAGCAGCGGGTCCTTCATCGAGCAGTACTTC.

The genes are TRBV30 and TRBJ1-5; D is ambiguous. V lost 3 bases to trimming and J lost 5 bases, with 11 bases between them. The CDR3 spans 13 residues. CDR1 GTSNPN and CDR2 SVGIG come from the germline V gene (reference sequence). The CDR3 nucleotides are TGTGCCTGGAGGCCTGCTAACGATCAGCCCCAGCATTTT. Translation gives CAWRPANDQPQHF.

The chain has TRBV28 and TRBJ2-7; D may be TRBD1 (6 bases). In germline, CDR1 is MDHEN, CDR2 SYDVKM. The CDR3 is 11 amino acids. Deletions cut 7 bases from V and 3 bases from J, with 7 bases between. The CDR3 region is CASTRGYEQYF. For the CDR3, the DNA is TGTGCCAGCACCAGGGGCTACGAGCAGTACTTC.

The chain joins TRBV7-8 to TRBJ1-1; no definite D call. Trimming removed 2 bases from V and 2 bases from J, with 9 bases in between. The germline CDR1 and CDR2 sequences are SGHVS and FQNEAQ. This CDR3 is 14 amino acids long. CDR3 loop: CASSLNRGNTEAFF. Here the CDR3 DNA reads TGTGCCAGCAGCTTAAATCGGGGTAACACTGAAGCTTTCTTT.